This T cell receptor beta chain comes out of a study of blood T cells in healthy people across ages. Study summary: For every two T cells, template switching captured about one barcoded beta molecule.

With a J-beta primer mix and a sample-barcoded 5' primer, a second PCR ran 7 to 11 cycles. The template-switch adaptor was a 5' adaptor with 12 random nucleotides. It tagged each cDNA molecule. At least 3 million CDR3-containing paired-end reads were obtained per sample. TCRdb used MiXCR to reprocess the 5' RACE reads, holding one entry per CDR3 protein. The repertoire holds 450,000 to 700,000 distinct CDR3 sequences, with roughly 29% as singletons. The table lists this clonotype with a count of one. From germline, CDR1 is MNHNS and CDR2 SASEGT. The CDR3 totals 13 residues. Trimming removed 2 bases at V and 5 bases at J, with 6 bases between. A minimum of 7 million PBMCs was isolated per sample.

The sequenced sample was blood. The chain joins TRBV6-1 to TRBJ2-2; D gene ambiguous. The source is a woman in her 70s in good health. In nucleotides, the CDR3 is TGTGCCAGCAGTGAACTCGCAACCGGGGAGCTGTTTTTT. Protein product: CASSELATGELFF.